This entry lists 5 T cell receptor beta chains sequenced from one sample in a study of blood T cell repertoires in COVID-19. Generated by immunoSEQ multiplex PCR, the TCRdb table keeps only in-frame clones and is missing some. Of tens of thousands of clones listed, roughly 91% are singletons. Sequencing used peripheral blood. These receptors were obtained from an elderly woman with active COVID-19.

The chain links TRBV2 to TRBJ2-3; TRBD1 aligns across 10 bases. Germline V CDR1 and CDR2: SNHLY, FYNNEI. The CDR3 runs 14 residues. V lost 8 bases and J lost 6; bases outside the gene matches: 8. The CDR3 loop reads CASVGTGVFDTQYF. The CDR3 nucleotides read TGTGCCAGCGTCGGGACAGGGGTTTTCGATACGCAGTATTTT.

This CDR3 reads CASTTGLRQPQHF. In DNA form, the CDR3 reads TGTGCCAGTACCACAGGGTTGAGGCAGCCCCAGCATTTT. The rearrangement uses TRBV19 and TRBJ1-5; possible D gene TRBD1, 6 bases. The length of the CDR3 is 13 residues. Trimming left V 7 bases short and J 7 bases short, with 14 bases between. Germline CDR1 is LNHDA and CDR2 is SQIVND (reference sequence).

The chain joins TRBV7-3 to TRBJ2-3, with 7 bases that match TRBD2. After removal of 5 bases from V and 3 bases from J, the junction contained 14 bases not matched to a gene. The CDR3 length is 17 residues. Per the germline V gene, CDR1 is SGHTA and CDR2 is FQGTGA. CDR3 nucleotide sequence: TGTGCCAGCAGCCCCCCCGAATTGAGCGGGGCTACAGATACGCAGTATTTT. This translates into CASSPPELSGATDTQYF.

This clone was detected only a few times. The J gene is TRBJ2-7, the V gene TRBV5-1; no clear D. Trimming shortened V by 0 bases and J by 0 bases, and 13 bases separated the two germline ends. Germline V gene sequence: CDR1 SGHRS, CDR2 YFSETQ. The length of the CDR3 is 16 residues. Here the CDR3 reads CASSLGSVVSSYEQYF. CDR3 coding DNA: TGCGCCAGCAGCTTGGGCTCGGTGGTAAGCTCCTACGAGCAGTACTTC. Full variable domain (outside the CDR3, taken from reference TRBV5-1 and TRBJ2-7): KAGVTQTPRYLIKTRGQQVTLSCSPISGHRSVSWYQQTPGQGLQFLFEYFSETQRNKGNFPGRFSGRQFSNSRSEMNVSTLELGDSALYLCASSLGSVVSSYEQYFGPGTRLTVT.

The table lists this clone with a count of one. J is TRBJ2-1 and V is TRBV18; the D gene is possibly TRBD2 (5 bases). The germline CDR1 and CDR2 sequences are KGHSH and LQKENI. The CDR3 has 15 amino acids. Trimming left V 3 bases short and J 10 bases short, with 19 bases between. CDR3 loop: CASSPPSQSGGEQFF. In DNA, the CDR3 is TGTGCCAGCTCACCCCCGTCACAGTCCGGCGGGGAGCAGTTCTTC.